This paragraph reports one TCR beta chain. No antigen is known for it. This CDR3 comprises 14 residues. Germline-derived CDR1 and CDR2 are SGHTA and FQGNSA. V was pared by 5 bases and J by 4 bases, with 7 bases of the junction left unmatched. The data were obtained in a study of OX40 agonist ivuxolimab in advanced cancers. Looking at the study overall: Partial responses were achieved by three patients: one hepatocellular carcinoma, two cutaneous melanoma.

Produced via immunoSEQ multiplex PCR; TCRdb's table is partial and in-frame only. The data hold roughly 90,000 clones, with just over 90% observed a single time. Regarding the study as a whole: Low levels of normalized T-cell clonal expansion also appeared in some nonresponders. There was clonal expansion of CD4+ and CD8+ blood T cells by week 6 at 0.1 to 3.0 mg/kg.

J is TRBJ1-1 and V is TRBV7-2, with 7 nucleotides matching TRBD1. The sequence derives from an adult with an advanced solid tumor such as melanoma, head and neck, liver or kidney cancer. The sample consisted of CD4+ or CD8+ T cells sorted from blood, taken in a trial of the OX40 agonist ivuxolimab. DNA of the CDR3: TGTGCCAGCAGCCCAGGGACAGCCCTCACTGAAGCTTTCTTT. Its protein product is CASSPGTALTEAFF.